This T cell receptor (beta chain) was identified during a study of blood T cells in healthy people across ages. A second about 7 to 12 cycle PCR used barcoded and J-beta primers. TCRdb redid the calling of the 5' RACE reads with MiXCR, one entry per CDR3 protein. The profile shows 540,000 or so distinct CDR3 sequences, under 55% of them singletons. The CDR3 length is 16 residues. V lost 5 bases to trimming and J lost 1 base; unmatched junction nucleotides: 12. Germline V gene data show CDR1 as DFQATT and CDR2 as SNEGSKA (reference sequence). The origin of this receptor is an elderly man in good health. The chain employs TRBV20-1 and TRBJ2-3, with 7 positions matching TRBD1. Sequenced input: blood. This CDR3 is CSAPWGRGLGTDTQYF. The CDR3 region has the DNA TGCAGTGCTCCGTGGGGTAGGGGGCTAGGCACAGATACGCAGTATTTT.